The clone carrying this T cell receptor beta chain has at least ten counts. Trimming took off 2 bases at V and 3 bases at J, with 19 bases between the two ends. The CDR3 extends over 17 amino acids. Per the germline V gene, CDR1 is SGHNT and CDR2 is YYREEE (reference sequence). Around 450 ng RNA was reverse transcribed with alpha and beta constant-region primers. Each of the alpha and beta chains got its own library through chain-specific third strand synthesis with indices. A single record per CDR3 protein comes from TCRdb applying MiXCR to the 5' RACE reads. The repertoire has under 25,000 distinct CDR3 sequences, 7.5% to 9% of them found once; the top ten carry less than 3.5%. The record originates from a study of HIV-infected patients and healthy controls. All unsorted peripheral T cells were captured because whole blood was used without fractionation.

The sequence came from an adult in good health. The J gene is TRBJ2-3, the V gene TRBV5-4; maybe TRBD1 (6 bases). Sequenced material: blood. The CDR3 here is CASSFGQPFQRTDTQYF. CDR3 nucleotides: TGTGCCAGCAGCTTCGGACAGCCCTTTCAGAGGACAGATACGCAGTATTTT.